This TCR beta chain emerged from a study of identical twins. Germline V gene sequence: CDR1 MNHNS, CDR2 SASEGT. This CDR3 has 14 residues. V shed 6 bases and J 3 bases; nucleotides not matched to a gene: 4. Template switching created a universal primer site, and the cDNA included unique molecular identifiers. TCRdb processed the 5' RACE reads anew with MiXCR; each CDR3 protein has one entry. The sample includes 350,000 to 450,000 distinct CDR3 sequences, around a sixth of them seen just once. Regarding the study as a whole: In monozygotic twins, models underestimated the sharing of out-of-frame TCR alpha. Insertions were reduced in abundant cord blood beta clonotypes but not in memory repertoires.

At least ten counts were recorded for this clonotype. The target antigen is unknown. The origin of this receptor is a man between 45 and 60 years old in good health. The chain links TRBV6-1 to TRBJ2-1; 8 nucleotides match TRBD2. The sample taken for sequencing was naive T cells sorted from blood. CDR3 loop: CASRTGTSYNEQFF. In DNA form, the CDR3 reads TGTGCCAGCAGGACCGGGACTAGCTACAATGAGCAGTTCTTC.